This paragraph reports one T cell receptor beta chain. The antigen remains undetermined. Both 60 Vbeta primers and 13 Jbeta primers went into the PCR. Profiling relied on immunoSEQ multiplex PCR, and the TCRdb table lists in-frame clones only, not all of them. Of fewer than 150,000 clones listed, around 83% are singletons. This sample is part of a study of cytomegalovirus exposure and HLA in healthy donors. The CDR3 is 13 amino acids. Deletions cut 4 bases from V and 2 bases from J, with 6 bases between. Germline V lookup: CDR1 SGHTA, CDR2 FQGNSA. Regarding the study as a whole: V- and J-gene trimming in TCR beta was tied to a missense DCLRE1C variant by an analysis performed later. Cytomegalovirus-associated status was assigned to some 180 TCR beta chains. DRB1 showed the most TCR associations and HLA-C the fewest in a later analysis, as rates varied by HLA locus.

This TCR came from a man aged 40-55 years in good health and CMV-seropositive. Sequenced material: PBMCs. V is TRBV7-2 and J is TRBJ1-3, with D tentatively TRBD1 (6 bases). This CDR3 is CASSSGAGNTIYF. CDR3 DNA: TGTGCCAGCAGCTCAGGGGCTGGAAACACCATATATTTT.